A single sample is the source of the 20 T cell receptor beta chains below, sequenced in a study of response to subunit inactivated influenza vaccine. Using its own MiXCR run on the RT-PCR reads, TCRdb lists one record per CDR3 protein. Of about half a million distinct CDR3 sequences listed, about 25% are singletons. Here the sequenced sample was CD4+ T cells sorted from PBMCs, taken roughly 5 days after vaccination. The receptor source for this set is a man between 50 and 59 years old who received an inactivated influenza vaccine.

The V call is TRBV5-1, the J call TRBJ2-5, with 9 bases identical to TRBD2. CDR3 length: 16 residues. Germline trimming cut 1 base from V and 5 bases from J; bases unmatched to any gene: 9. CDR1 and CDR2 from the germline V gene are SGHRS and YFSETQ. CDR3 sequence: CASSLTSAGGWETQYF. CDR3 DNA sequence: TGCGCCAGCAGCTTGACGTCAGCGGGGGGTTGGGAGACCCAGTACTTC.

The rearrangement links TRBV11-2 to TRBJ2-1; D is tentatively TRBD1 or TRBD2 (5 bases each). The germline CDR1 and CDR2 sequences are SGHAT and FQNNGV. Trimming removed 3 bases at V and 6 bases at J, with 15 bases between. The CDR3 has 15 residues. The CDR3 reads CASSFRASRGNEQFF. The CDR3 nucleotides read TGTGCCAGCAGCTTCAGGGCTAGCCGGGGCAATGAGCAGTTCTTC.

The chain recombines TRBV20-1 with TRBJ2-2; 7 positions match TRBD2. V was pared by 1 base and J by 7 bases, with 3 bases of the junction left unmatched. The CDR3 spans 13 residues. Germline V gives CDR1 DFQATT, CDR2 SNEGSKA (reference sequence). The CDR3 reads CSARAGGFGELFF. The CDR3, as DNA: TGCAGTGCTAGAGCCGGGGGGTTCGGGGAGCTGTTTTTT.

The chain employs TRBV3-1 and TRBJ2-2, with TRBD2 matching 8 bases. The CDR3 has 16 amino acids. V lost 3 bases and J lost 3; bases outside the gene matches: 6. Germline V gives CDR1 LGHDT, CDR2 YNNKEL (reference sequence). CDR3 in DNA: TGTGCCAGCAGCCAGAGAGCGGGAGTGGACACCGGGGAGCTGTTTTTT. This translates into CASSQRAGVDTGELFF.

The V call is TRBV4-2, the J call TRBJ2-7, with 14 bases matching TRBD2. CDR3 length: 16 amino acids. After removal of 4 bases from V and 5 bases from J, the junction contained 7 bases not matched to a gene. Germline assignment: CDR1 LGHNA and CDR2 YNFKEQ. This CDR3 is CASSLGTSGRSDEQYF. In DNA form, the CDR3 reads TGTGCCAGCAGCCTCGGGACTAGCGGGAGATCGGACGAGCAGTACTTC.

The chain links TRBV20-1 to TRBJ2-5; D unresolved. The CDR3 covers 12 residues. Germline loops: CDR1 DFQATT, CDR2 SNEGSKA (reference sequence). Trimming took off 2 bases at V and 4 bases at J, with 8 bases between the two ends. The CDR3 DNA reads as TGCAGTGCTAGATACGGAAGAGAGACCCAGTACTTC. Translating it yields CSARYGRETQYF.

This clonotype was seen a few times. The V gene is TRBV28, the J gene TRBJ1-1, with D possibly TRBD1 on 6 matching bases. CDR3 length: 16 amino acids. Germline V gene lookup returns CDR1 MDHEN and CDR2 SYDVKM. V gave up 1 base and J gave up 2 bases, with 14 bases separating them. This chain's CDR3 is CASSLLGRGYNTEAFF. The CDR3 bases are TGTGCCAGCAGTTTATTGGGCAGGGGATACAACACTGAAGCTTTCTTT.

This clonotype was recorded a few times. The chain joins TRBV4-2 to TRBJ2-1; 14 nucleotides align to TRBD2. V lost 4 bases and J lost 0; bases outside the gene matches: 2. Germline V gene sequence: CDR1 LGHNA, CDR2 YNFKEQ. The CDR3 is made up of 17 amino acids. The CDR3 coding sequence is TGTGCCAGCAGCCGAGGGACTAGCGGGAGCTCCTACAATGAGCAGTTCTTC. Encoded protein: CASSRGTSGSSYNEQFF.

The chain recombines TRBV30 with TRBJ2-1; 13 bases line up with TRBD2. The CDR3 runs 15 residues. The germline V gene has CDR1 GTSNPN and CDR2 SVGIG (reference sequence). The trim removed 0 bases at V and 10 bases at J, leaving 6 bases unmatched. CDR3: CAWSVPTSGRYEQFF. The CDR3 DNA reads as TGTGCCTGGAGTGTACCGACTAGCGGGAGGTACGAGCAGTTCTTC. Full variable domain (outside the CDR3, taken from reference TRBV30 and TRBJ2-1): SQTIHQWPATLVQPVGSPLSLECTVEGTSNPNLYWYRQAAGRGLQLLFYSVGIGQISSEVPQNLSASRPQDRQFILSSKKLLLSDSGFYLCAWSVPTSGRYEQFFGPGTRLTVL.

This clonotype appeared a few times. The chain recombines TRBV28 with TRBJ2-4; TRBD1 agrees at 10 bases. V lost 4 bases, J lost 6 bases, and 6 bases stayed unmatched. The germline V gene encodes CDR1 MDHEN and CDR2 SYDVKM. The CDR3 has 15 amino acids. The CDR3: CASSSPGQGSNIQYF. CDR3 coding DNA: TGTGCCAGCAGTTCTCCGGGACAGGGGTCAAACATTCAGTACTTC.

This chain uses TRBV20-1 with TRBJ2-5, with 8 positions matching TRBD2. The CDR3 is 12 residues long. V dropped 3 bases and J dropped 3; count of bases not matched to a gene: 0. Germline-derived CDR1 and CDR2 are DFQATT and SNEGSKA (reference sequence). The CDR3 region has the DNA TGCAGTGCTAGCGGGAGGGAAGAGACCCAGTACTTC. Translating it yields CSASGREETQYF.

This clonotype was observed many times. V usage is TRBV4-1 and J usage is TRBJ1-1; a possible D gene is TRBD1 (6 bases). Between the trimmed V and J ends, which lost 1 base and 0 bases, there was a span of 15 bases. Germline V CDR1 and CDR2: MGHRA, YSYEKL. This CDR3 has 17 amino acids. The CDR3 is CASSQVGGGHLNTEAFF. Written as DNA, the CDR3 is TGCGCCAGCAGCCAAGTAGGGGGGGGACACCTGAACACTGAAGCTTTCTTT.

The sample holds a few counts of this clonotype. The genes are TRBV12-3 or TRBV12-4 and TRBJ1-1, with a weak D call TRBD1 (5 bases). This CDR3 comprises 15 residues. Trimming took off 3 bases at V and 6 bases at J, with 17 bases between the two ends. CDR3 nucleotide sequence: TGTGCCAGCAGTTTGAGAGCCCTGACAGATGCTGAAGCTTTCTTT. Amino acids: CASSLRALTDAEAFF.

This sequence joins TRBV24-1 and TRBJ2-5; 10 nucleotides line up with TRBD1. The CDR3 totals 17 residues. The ends lost 3 bases at V and 1 base at J; junction bases unmatched: 7. Per the germline V gene, CDR1 is KGHDR and CDR2 is SFDVKD. DNA of the CDR3: TGTGCCACCAGTGATCGGTCGGGACAGGGGCTCCAAGAGACCCAGTACTTC. This codes for CATSDRSGQGLQETQYF.

V gene TRBV3-1 combines with J gene TRBJ2-7, with 8 positions matching TRBD1. The CDR3 totals 15 residues. V gave up 4 bases and J gave up 7 bases; unmatched junction bases: 12. The germline gives CDR1 LGHDT, CDR2 YNNKEL (reference sequence). CDR3 nucleotide sequence: TGTGCCAGCAGCCCAGGACAGGGACGAGCGGATGAGCAGTACTTC. It yields the protein CASSPGQGRADEQYF.

V and J are TRBV7-9 and TRBJ2-3; a possible D gene is TRBD1 (5 bases). The CDR3 sequence is 15 residues long. The germline V gene encodes CDR1 SEHNR and CDR2 FQNEAQ (reference sequence). Between the trimmed V and J ends, which lost 5 bases and 2 bases, there was a span of 14 bases. The CDR3 DNA sequence: TGTGCCAGCAGCCAGGGCAGCTTTTCCACAGATACGCAGTATTTT. It codes for CASSQGSFSTDTQYF.

This clonotype appeared a few times. The rearrangement uses TRBV11-1 and TRBJ2-1; D tentatively fits TRBD1 or TRBD2 (5 bases each). CDR1 and CDR2 (germline): SGHAT, FQDESV (reference sequence). CDR3 length: 18 amino acids. The germline V and J ends were trimmed by 5 bases and 1 base, with 21 bases remaining between them. The CDR3: CASSQTRWGTASYNEQFF. For the CDR3, the DNA is TGTGCCAGCAGCCAGACCCGGTGGGGGACGGCTTCCTACAATGAGCAGTTCTTC.

This clonotype was detected ten times or more. J is TRBJ2-7 and V is TRBV10-2; 8 bases align to TRBD2. With 7 bases clipped from V and 5 bases from J, the junction kept 10 bases outside the gene matches. The CDR3 is 14 residues long. CDR1 is WSHSY, CDR2 SAAADI, per germline. The CDR3 loop reads CASIGGTRPNEQYF. The CDR3 DNA sequence: TGCGCCAGCATTGGTGGGACTAGACCCAACGAGCAGTACTTC.

J is TRBJ2-6 and V is TRBV7-9; D is uncertain. The ends were cut back, 1 base at V and 0 bases at J, with 7 bases in the middle. The CDR3 spans 16 residues. Looked up from germline, CDR1 is SEHNR and CDR2 is FQNEAQ (reference sequence). CDR3 nucleotide sequence: TGTGCCAGCAGCTTAGTATACCTCTCTGGGGCCAACGTCCTGACTTTC. This codes for CASSLVYLSGANVLTF.

This clonotype showed up just a few times. The chain employs TRBV7-2 and TRBJ2-7; the match to TRBD2 covers 13 bases. V shed 5 bases, J shed 7 bases, and the junction held 8 bases outside the gene matches. The germline V gene has CDR1 SGHTA and CDR2 FQGNSA. CDR3 length: 15 amino acids. In nucleotides, the CDR3 is TGTGCCAGCAGCACCACTAGCGGGGGGGCCAAAGAGCAGTACTTC. Amino acids: CASSTTSGGAKEQYF. The full variable domain, completed using reference TRBV7-2 and TRBJ2-7, is GAGVSQSPSNKVTEKGKDVELRCDPISGHTALYWYRQSLGQGLEFLIYFQGNSAPDKSGLPSDRFSAERTGGSVSTLTIQRTQQEDSAVYLCASSTTSGGAKEQYFGPGTRLTVT.